This T cell receptor (beta chain) was found in a study of PD-1 blockade in classical Hodgkin lymphoma. Whole-study context: Patients were dosed intravenously with nivolumab at 3 mg/kg every 2 weeks. Findings and caveats of the study: It was CD4+ TCR diversity, not CD8+, that rose significantly by C4D1. Lower baseline TCR diversity was reported for newly diagnosed patients than for healthy donors.

A remark on this clone: No antigen is known for it. One end of the junction is discordant with germline, which a read error may explain.

This table comes from immunoSEQ multiplex PCR, and its TCRdb copy is limited to in-frame clones, with some not included. The sample shows under 30,000 clones, about 65% of them seen only once. Every one of the patients relapsed after autologous stem cell transplantation (brentuximab vedotin exposure was variable). Patients showed best responses of complete response, partial response or progressive disease. The CDR3 has 15 residues. The V gene's germline CDR1 is SGHDT and CDR2 YYEEEE. The chain joins TRBV5-6 to TRBJ1-3; no clear D. The sample was peripheral blood mononuclear cells (PBMCs), taken at baseline. This TCR came from a human donor with classical Hodgkin lymphoma. The chain's CDR3 is CASSFTSLSGSTIYF. The CDR3 DNA reads TGTGCCAGCAGCTTTACTAGCCTCTCTGGAAGCACCATATATTTT.